The 31 T cell receptor beta chains below all came from one sample that was sequenced in a study of blood T cells in healthy people across ages. A second about 6 to 11 cycle PCR used barcoded and J-beta primers. TCRdb re-called the 5' RACE reads through MiXCR, storing one row per CDR3 protein. The table records about 800,000 distinct CDR3 sequences, just under 25% of them present only once. The sample also formed part of further work on T cells of mothers and their children.

Sequenced input: blood. The receptor source for this set is a boy aged 5-17 years in good health.

The table lists this clonotype with a few counts. This chain uses TRBV7-2 with TRBJ2-2; D is perhaps TRBD1 (6 bases). The CDR3 contains 15 residues. The V end lost 1 base, the J end lost 6 bases, and 12 bases lay between the germline ends. Germline values: CDR1 SGHTA, CDR2 FQGNSA. CDR3 sequence (DNA): TGTGCCAGCAGCTTAGTCACAGGGTCGGCCGGGGAGCTGTTTTTT. Translated, it gives CASSLVTGSAGELFF.

This chain connects TRBV29-1 to TRBJ2-3; D gene uncertain. Trimming cost V 4 bases and J 4 bases, with 15 bases left between them. Per germline, CDR1 SQVTM and CDR2 ANQGSEA. This CDR3 spans 14 amino acids. The CDR3 loop is CSVVIPHGADTQYF. In DNA form, the CDR3 reads TGCAGCGTTGTTATACCCCATGGCGCAGATACGCAGTATTTT.

The rearrangement links TRBV4-2 to TRBJ1-1, with D maybe TRBD1 (5 bases). CDR3 length equals 14 residues. V lost 0 bases to trimming and J lost 5 bases, with 10 bases between them. Germline CDR1 reads LGHNA; CDR2 reads YNFKEQ. The CDR3 nucleotides read TGTGCCAGCAGCCAAGACAGGGTATCGACTGAAGCTTTCTTT. Residues: CASSQDRVSTEAFF.

This clonotype was seen ten or more times. The chain is built from TRBV7-9 and TRBJ2-7; a weak D match, TRBD1 (5 bases). V was clipped by 8 bases and J by 0 bases, with 11 bases between them. Germline V gene sequence: CDR1 SEHNR, CDR2 FQNEAQ (reference sequence). The CDR3 has 13 amino acids. CDR3 bases: TGTGCCAGCTCTAGTAGGGGCTCCTACGAGCAGTACTTC. Encoded protein: CASSSRGSYEQYF.

This clonotype was detected a few times. The chain recombines TRBV19 with TRBJ2-5; maybe TRBD1 (5 bases). Trimming took off 5 bases at V and 6 bases at J, with 28 bases between the two ends. Per germline, CDR1 LNHDA and CDR2 SQIVND (reference sequence). The CDR3 extends over 18 amino acids. CDR3: CASSPIPRFYRRQQTQYF. CDR3 nucleotides: TGTGCCAGTAGTCCCATACCTCGTTTTTACAGGCGCCAGCAGACCCAGTACTTC.

The V gene is TRBV27, the J gene TRBJ2-5, with a possible D match to TRBD2 (5 bases). Per germline, CDR1 MNHEY and CDR2 SMNVEV (reference sequence). The V end was cut by 6 bases, the J end by 4 bases, with 12 bases between. This CDR3 is 13 amino acids long. CDR3 residues: CASRTGKRETQYF. The CDR3 DNA is TGTGCCAGCAGAACGGGGAAGCGAGAGACCCAGTACTTC.

This clonotype showed up many times. V and J are TRBV20-1 and TRBJ2-7; D is possibly TRBD1 (6 bases). Deletions cut 6 bases from V and 0 bases from J, with 15 bases between. The CDR3 consists of 14 residues. CDR1 and CDR2 (germline): DFQATT, SNEGSKA (reference sequence). The CDR3 nucleotides are TGCAGTGCCGAGGACAGTGCAAGCTCCTACGAGCAGTACTTC. It specifies CSAEDSASSYEQYF.

The sample holds a few counts of this clonotype. The genes are TRBV28 and TRBJ2-5; TRBD2 agrees at 14 bases. V lost 6 bases to trimming and J lost 4 bases; unmatched junction nucleotides: 7. Germline V gives CDR1 MDHEN, CDR2 SYDVKM. The CDR3 covers 16 residues. The CDR3 loop is CASSARLAGGLETQYF. CDR3 nucleotides: TGTGCCAGCAGCGCGCGACTAGCGGGGGGGCTAGAGACCCAGTACTTC.

The CDR3 DNA reads TGTGCCACCAGTGATCATGGGACAGGCACCGGGGAGCTGTTTTTT. As protein: CATSDHGTGTGELFF. The chain has TRBV24-1 and TRBJ2-2; 8 bases are shared with TRBD1. From germline, CDR1 is KGHDR and CDR2 SFDVKD. This CDR3 is built from 15 residues. V trimming: 3 bases; J trimming: 4 bases; junction bases outside the gene matches: 3.

This clonotype has more than one count but fewer than ten. One junction end does not reproduce the germline sequence, and a read error may be involved. The CDR3 protein is CAISERSTGNPEAFF. The CDR3 coding sequence is TGTGCCATCAGTGAGAGATCGACAGGGAACCCTGAAGCTTTCTTT. The chain links TRBV10-3 to TRBJ1-1; 7 bases line up with TRBD1. The germline V gene has CDR1 ENHRY and CDR2 SYGVKD. This CDR3 has 15 amino acids.

The V call is TRBV7-8, the J call TRBJ2-1, with a possible D match to TRBD2 (5 bases). The V gene's germline CDR1 is SGHVS and CDR2 FQNEAQ. V was pared by 2 bases and J by 0 bases, with 14 bases between. CDR3 length: 17 amino acids. The CDR3 sequence is CASSLLPGESSYNEQFF. The CDR3 DNA is TGTGCCAGCAGCTTATTACCCGGGGAAAGCTCCTACAATGAGCAGTTCTTC.

This chain links TRBV28 with TRBJ2-7; a weak D match, TRBD1 (6 bases). The ends were cut back, 1 base at V and 1 base at J, with 17 bases in the middle. This CDR3 has 17 residues. CDR1 and CDR2 (germline): MDHEN, SYDVKM. The CDR3 spells CASSLSPFTGSSYEQYF. CDR3 nucleotides: TGTGCCAGCAGTTTATCCCCCTTTACAGGGTCGTCCTACGAGCAGTACTTC.

The DNA of the CDR3 is TGCGCCAGCAGCCAAGATCTAGGCGGGAGGGTAGAGCAGTTCTTC. Protein product: CASSQDLGGRVEQFF. V gene TRBV4-3 combines with J gene TRBJ2-1; 9 bases line up with TRBD2. Germline assignment: CDR1 LGHNA and CDR2 YSLEER. V trimming: 0 bases; J trimming: 10 bases; junction bases outside the gene matches: 7. This CDR3 contains 15 residues.

This sequence joins TRBV4-2 and TRBJ2-1; TRBD2 might be the D (5 bases). The end of the DNA fits TRBJ2-7 better, so the J call may be wrong. Germline V gene data show CDR1 as LGHNA and CDR2 as YNFKEQ. The CDR3 totals 14 residues. CDR3 nucleotides: TGTGCCAGCAGCCTTCCGGGGAACACCTACGAGCAGTACTTC. Protein: CASSLPGNTYEQYF.

On this clonotype: Relative to the germline gene, one junction end is altered; a read error may explain this. This sequence joins TRBV14 and TRBJ2-2, with D possibly matching TRBD1 (5 bases). The CDR3 has 14 amino acids. Germline-derived CDR1 and CDR2 are SGHDN and FVKESK. In DNA, the CDR3 is TGTGCCAGCAGGTTAAGACAGAACGCCGGGGAGCTGTTTTTT. It translates to CASRLRQNAGELFF.

The V and J genes are TRBV5-1 and TRBJ2-3; the D is unclear. V lost 3 bases and J 3 bases, leaving 14 bases between the germline ends. This CDR3 region has 15 residues. Germline values: CDR1 SGHRS, CDR2 YFSETQ. The CDR3 reads CASSSGGSGTDTQYF. In DNA, the CDR3 is TGCGCCAGCAGCTCTGGCGGCAGTGGTACAGATACGCAGTATTTT.

This clonotype was detected only a few times. V is TRBV12-3 or TRBV12-4 and J is TRBJ2-7; 10 positions agree with TRBD2. V shed 6 bases and J 1 base; nucleotides not matched to a gene: 6. There are 15 residues in the CDR3. The chain's CDR3 is CASRNWTSGSYEQYF. CDR3 nucleotides: TGTGCCAGCAGGAACTGGACTAGCGGATCCTACGAGCAGTACTTC.

The CDR3 DNA is TGCAGTGCTAGAGATCTTGGACAGCCCTACGAGCAGTACTTC. Its protein product is CSARDLGQPYEQYF. This sequence joins TRBV20-1 and TRBJ2-7; weak D call: TRBD1 (6 bases). V lost 0 bases and J 2 bases, leaving 11 bases between the germline ends. Germline V gives CDR1 DFQATT, CDR2 SNEGSKA (reference sequence). This CDR3 has 14 residues.

The chain employs TRBV7-2 and TRBJ2-7; 9 bases match TRBD1. J was trimmed by 6 bases and V by 3 bases; bases with no gene match: 6. This CDR3 spans 14 amino acids. CDR1 and CDR2 from the germline V gene are SGHTA and FQGNSA. The CDR3 loop is CASSLGQGMREQYF. The CDR3 nucleotides are TGTGCCAGCAGCTTGGGACAGGGAATGCGCGAGCAGTACTTC.

This clonotype occurred a few times. The V gene is TRBV20-1, the J gene TRBJ1-4, with D unresolved. Germline assignment: CDR1 DFQATT and CDR2 SNEGSKA (reference sequence). V shed 2 bases and J shed 8 bases, with 15 bases lying between them. The CDR3 sequence is 14 residues long. CDR3 residues: CSARKQGFDEKLFF. CDR3 DNA: TGCAGTGCTAGAAAACAAGGATTCGACGAAAAACTGTTTTTT.

J is TRBJ2-5 and V is TRBV12-3 or TRBV12-4; TRBD2 is a possible D gene (7 bases). The V and J ends lost 3 bases and 3 bases respectively, with 14 bases between them. CDR3 length equals 15 residues. CDR3 sequence reads: CASSLDSGKKETQYF. For the CDR3, the DNA is TGTGCCAGCAGTTTGGACAGCGGGAAAAAAGAGACCCAGTACTTC.

This clonotype was detected only a few times. The chain carries TRBV5-1 and TRBJ2-1; D possibly corresponds to TRBD2 (6 bases). Germline V lookup: CDR1 SGHRS, CDR2 YFSETQ. V lost 3 bases, J lost 7 bases, and 20 bases lay in between. CDR3 length: 16 amino acids. The CDR3 reads CASSYLAAGSSNEQFF. The CDR3 nucleotides read TGCGCCAGCAGCTACCTCGCGGCGGGGTCTTCTAATGAGCAGTTCTTC. The full variable domain, its missing parts supplied by reference TRBV5-1 and TRBJ2-1, is KAGVTQTPRYLIKTRGQQVTLSCSPISGHRSVSWYQQTPGQGLQFLFEYFSETQRNKGNFPGRFSGRQFSNSRSEMNVSTLELGDSALYLCASSYLAAGSSNEQFFGPGTRLTVL.

V is TRBV29-1 and J is TRBJ2-5, with 8 positions matching TRBD2. The DNA end lines up better with TRBJ2-1; the J call may be wrong. This CDR3 has 12 amino acids. Germline-derived CDR1 and CDR2 are SQVTM and ANQGSEA. The CDR3 loop reads CSVVSGSYEQFF. In DNA form, the CDR3 reads TGCAGCGTTGTCAGCGGGAGTTATGAGCAGTTCTTC.

Details on this clonotype: The CDR3 end shows no conserved phenylalanine or tryptophan, and so a read error is likely. The V call is TRBV14, the J call TRBJ2-7; perhaps TRBD2 as D (5 bases). The tail of the sequence fits TRBJ2-5 better, so the J call may be wrong. Germline values: CDR1 SGHDN, CDR2 FVKESK. The CDR3 runs 14 residues. The DNA for the CDR3 is TGTGCCAGCAGCCAAGAAATCTCGGGGGAGACCCAGTACTCC. This sequence encodes CASSQEISGETQYS.

This clonotype was picked up a small number of times. The CDR3 ends on some other residue instead of the conserved phenylalanine or tryptophan, so this is likely a read error. The chain is built from TRBV7-6 and TRBJ2-5, with a tentative D call TRBD1 (6 bases). V gave up 0 bases and J gave up 4 bases, with 12 bases separating them. The germline V gene has CDR1 SGHVS and CDR2 FNYEAQ. The CDR3 is made up of 15 amino acids. The CDR3 protein is CASSLAGQSLETQYL. The DNA for the CDR3 is TGTGCCAGCAGCTTAGCTGGACAGTCGCTAGAGACCCAGTACCTC.

The chain is built from TRBV20-1 and TRBJ2-3; 7 nucleotides line up with TRBD2. The V and J ends lost 1 base and 2 bases, in that order; junction bases with no gene match: 6. From germline, CDR1 is DFQATT and CDR2 SNEGSKA (reference sequence). CDR3 length equals 15 residues. The DNA for the CDR3 is TGCAGTGCTAGAGCTCTAGCGGAAGACACAGATACGCAGTATTTT. Amino acid sequence: CSARALAEDTDTQYF.

This sequence joins TRBV2 and TRBJ2-5; D is unclear. The last part of the DNA fits TRBJ2-1 better; the J call may be wrong. The CDR3 loop spans 11 amino acids. Looked up from germline, CDR1 is SNHLY and CDR2 is FYNNEI. CDR3 protein: CASRGSGEQFF. DNA for the CDR3: TGTGCCAGCAGAGGCTCAGGCGAGCAGTTCTTC.

This clonotype showed up many times. The gene calls are TRBV29-1 and TRBJ2-5; weak D call: TRBD2 (6 bases). Between the trimmed V and J ends, which lost 3 bases and 1 base, there was a span of 9 bases. Germline loops: CDR1 SQVTM, CDR2 ANQGSEA. This CDR3 is 13 amino acids long. This CDR3 reads CSVEVGGQETQYF. Here the CDR3 DNA reads TGCAGCGTTGAGGTGGGGGGCCAAGAGACCCAGTACTTC.

The sample holds one count of this clonotype. The V call is TRBV20-1, the J call TRBJ1-6; D possibly corresponds to TRBD1 (5 bases). V lost 3 bases and J 9 bases, leaving 12 bases between the germline ends. This CDR3 spans 13 amino acids. CDR1 and CDR2 from the germline V gene are DFQATT and SNEGSKA (reference sequence). CDR3 coding DNA: TGCAGTGCTAGTCAGGGCACGGGTTCACCCCTCCACTTT. This codes for CSASQGTGSPLHF.

There are a few counts of this clonotype. J is TRBJ2-3 and V is TRBV9; possible D gene TRBD2, 6 bases. The CDR3 spans 16 residues. V was clipped by 4 bases and J by 0 bases, with 15 bases between them. Germline CDR1 reads SGDLS; CDR2 reads YYNGEE. As DNA, the CDR3 is TGTGCCAGCAGCCCCTCGAGCGGGCATAGCACAGATACGCAGTATTTT. The encoded protein is CASSPSSGHSTDTQYF.

V usage is TRBV7-6 and J usage is TRBJ2-7, with D possibly being TRBD2 (6 bases). Trimming shortened V by 1 base and J by 4 bases, and 14 bases separated the two germline ends. CDR3 length: 15 amino acids. Germline V gene lookup returns CDR1 SGHVS and CDR2 FNYEAQ. CDR3 region: CASSLGASASYEQYF. CDR3 DNA: TGTGCCAGCAGCTTAGGGGCTAGCGCCTCTTACGAGCAGTACTTC.